This T cell receptor (beta chain) was identified in a study of blood T cells in healthy people across ages. Across the whole study: Roughly one uniquely barcoded beta molecule per two T cells was captured. Study-wide results and caveats: When set beside aged donors, long-lived donors presented more naive CD4+ cells and higher diversity. A roughly linear age-dependent decrease characterized TCR beta diversity per million T cells.

This CDR3 is built from 14 residues. The germline V gene has CDR1 DFQATT and CDR2 SNEGSKA (reference sequence). V was clipped by 6 bases and J by 5 bases, with 18 bases between them. In each sample, at least 7 million PBMCs were isolated. A sample-barcoded 5' primer and a J-beta primer mix were used in a second PCR of roughly 7 to 11 cycles. Via MiXCR, TCRdb re-called the 5' RACE reads, giving one row per CDR3 protein. The sample has hundreds of thousands of distinct CDR3 sequences; about 56% are singletons. A word on this clonotype: Its antigen is still unknown.

The sequencing sample was made of blood. The sequence was obtained from a man in his forties in good health. This chain connects TRBV20-1 to TRBJ2-3; D may match TRBD1 or TRBD2 (5 bases each). In nucleotides, the CDR3 is TGCAGTGCCTTGCAGGGACCGATGCGAGATACGCAGTATTTT. Amino acids: CSALQGPMRDTQYF.